The entry that follows covers one T cell receptor (beta chain) sequence. These data belong to a study of blood T cell repertoires in COVID-19. Study in general: From the United States, Italy and Spain came samples of acute and convalescent COVID-19.

Assay used: immunoSEQ multiplex PCR; TCRdb lists only in-frame clones, some missing. The sample holds roughly 80,000 clones; around 74% are singletons and the top ten take more than 9%. Germline V gives CDR1 MNHEY, CDR2 SMNVEV (reference sequence). V lost 3 bases and J lost 6; bases outside the gene matches: 4. The CDR3 length is 15 residues. The sequence was collected from a human donor in a cohort sampled during active COVID-19. The sequenced sample consisted of peripheral blood. The rearrangement links TRBV27 to TRBJ1-6; TRBD1 agrees at 8 bases. As DNA, the CDR3 is TGTGCCAGCAGTTTCCTCGGACAGGGTAATTCACCCCTCCACTTT. Translating it yields CASSFLGQGNSPLHF.